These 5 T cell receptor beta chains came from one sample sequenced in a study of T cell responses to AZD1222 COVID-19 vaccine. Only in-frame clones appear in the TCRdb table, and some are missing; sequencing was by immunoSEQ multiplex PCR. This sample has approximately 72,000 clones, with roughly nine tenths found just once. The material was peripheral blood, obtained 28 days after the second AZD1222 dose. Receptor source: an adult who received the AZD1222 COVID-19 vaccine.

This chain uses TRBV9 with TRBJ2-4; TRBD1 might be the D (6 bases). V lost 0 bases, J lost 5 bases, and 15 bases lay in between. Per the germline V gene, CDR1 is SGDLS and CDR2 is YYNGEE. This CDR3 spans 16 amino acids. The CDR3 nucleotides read TGTGCCAGCAGCGTAGGTCTGGGGAAGGGGGAAAACATTCAGTACTTC. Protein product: CASSVGLGKGENIQYF.

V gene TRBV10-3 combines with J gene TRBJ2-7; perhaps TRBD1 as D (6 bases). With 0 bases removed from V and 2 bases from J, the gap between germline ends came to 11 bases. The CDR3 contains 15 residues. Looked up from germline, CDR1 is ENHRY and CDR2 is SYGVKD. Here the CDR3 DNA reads TGTGCCATCAGTGAGTCCAGGACAGCGACCTACGAGCAGTACTTC. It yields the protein CAISESRTATYEQYF.

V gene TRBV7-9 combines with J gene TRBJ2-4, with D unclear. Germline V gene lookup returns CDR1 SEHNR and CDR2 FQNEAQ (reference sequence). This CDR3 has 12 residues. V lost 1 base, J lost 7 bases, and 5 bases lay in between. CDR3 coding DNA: TGTGCCAGCAGCTTAGACGTCAACATTCAGTACTTC. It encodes CASSLDVNIQYF.

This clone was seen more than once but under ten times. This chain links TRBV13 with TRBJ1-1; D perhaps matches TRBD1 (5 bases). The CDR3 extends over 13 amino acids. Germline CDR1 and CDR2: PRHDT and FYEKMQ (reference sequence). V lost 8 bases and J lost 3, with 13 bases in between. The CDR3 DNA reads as TGTGCCAGCGCGACAGTCGTCGACACTGAAGCTTTCTTT. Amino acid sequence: CASATVVDTEAFF.

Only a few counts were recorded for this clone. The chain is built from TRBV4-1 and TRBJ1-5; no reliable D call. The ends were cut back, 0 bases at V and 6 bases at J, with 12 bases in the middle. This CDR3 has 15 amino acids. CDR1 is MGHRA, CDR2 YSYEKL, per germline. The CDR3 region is CASSQDLAKRQPQHF. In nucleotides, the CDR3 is TGCGCCAGCAGCCAAGATTTGGCTAAGCGTCAGCCCCAGCATTTT.